This T cell receptor (beta chain) was sequenced for a study of identical twins. From the 5' RACE reads, TCRdb called clonotypes with MiXCR, one entry per CDR3 protein. The table lists more than 350,000 distinct CDR3 sequences, approximately 10% of them singletons, with roughly 9% in the top ten. The CDR3 has 15 residues. Germline assignment: CDR1 SGHNT and CDR2 YENEEA. Losses at the gene ends were 5 bases for V and 2 bases for J; bases not matched to a gene: 5. Sample: naive T cells sorted from blood. This chain joins TRBV11-3 and TRBJ2-3; 9 bases match TRBD1. The sequence was obtained from a woman aged 45-59 years in good health. CDR3 sequence: CASSLRQGDTDTQYF. CDR3 sequence (DNA): TGTGCCAGCAGCCTTCGACAGGGGGACACAGATACGCAGTATTTT.